This is a list of T cell receptor beta chains from one sample in a study of precursors of human CD4 cytotoxic T cells. One entry per CDR3 protein, called by TCRdb with MiXCR from the reads. The sample has over 400 distinct CDR3 sequences; about a sixth are singletons. What was sequenced was memory CD4+ T cells from blood (PBMCs). The receptors shown here come from a human donor in good health. Each CDR3 is given with its conserved first and last residue. D genes are given only for firm matches. Expanded clones get a size class; other rows say once, few or many, or leave the size out.

clone size,V gene,D gene,J gene,CDR3 DNA,CDR3 protein
-,TRBV7-9,-,TRBJ2-7,TGTGCCAGCAGCAAGGATTACTACGAGCAGTACTTC,CASSKDYYEQYF
few,TRBV29-1,-,TRBJ1-3,TGCAGCGTTGAAGATCTGGGCAGGGAAAGAAACACCATATATTTT,CSVEDLGRERNTIYF
few,TRBV5-4,TRBD2,TRBJ2-7,TGTGCCAGCAGCCCTGCCCCTAGCGGGACCTACGAGCAGTACTTC,CASSPAPSGTYEQYF
large,TRBV6-5,TRBD2,TRBJ2-7,TGTGCCAGCAGTCAAAGGACTAGTTGGAGCTCCTACGAGCAGTACTTC,CASSQRTSWSSYEQYF
large,TRBV18,-,TRBJ1-5,TGTGCCAGCTCAGAGTCGGGGAATCAGCCCCAGCATTTT,CASSESGNQPQHF
large,TRBV12-3/TRBV12-4,-,TRBJ1-1,TGTGCCAGCAGTTTGTCCCTCGGGCCAGGGTTACCCACTGAAGCTTTCTTT,CASSLSLGPGLPTEAFF
-,TRBV4-2,TRBD1,TRBJ1-4,TGTGCCAGCAGCCAAGATCCGACAGGGGCCTCGGGGGAAAAACTGTTTTTT,CASSQDPTGASGEKLFF
few,TRBV20-1,-,TRBJ2-1,TGCAGTGCTATAAATGGGCGTTGGAGCAATGAGCAGTTCTTC,CSAINGRWSNEQFF
large,TRBV18,-,TRBJ1-1,TGTGCCAGCTCACTTTCAGAGCGGTCAGGTCGTAAACCCACTGAAGCTTTCTTT,CASSLSERSGRKPTEAFF
-,TRBV25-1,-,TRBJ1-5,TGTGCCAGCAGTGAAGCAAGTGGCCATCAGCCCCAGCATTTT,CASSEASGHQPQHF
large,TRBV28,-,TRBJ2-7,TGTGCCAGCATGGTTAACGGTGGCTCCTACGAGCAGTACTTC,CASMVNGGSYEQYF
few,TRBV27,-,TRBJ2-3,TGTGCCAGCAGTTGGCAGACTAGCACAGATACGCAGTATTTT,CASSWQTSTDTQYF
-,TRBV1,-,TRBJ1-4,TGCACCAGCAGCCCCCCTTGGGAAAAACTGTTTTTT,CTSSPPWEKLFF
-,TRBV6-4,-,TRBJ2-1,TGTGCCAGCAGCTCGACGGGGAACAATGAGCAGTTCTTC,CASSSTGNNEQFF
once,TRBV11-2,-,TRBJ2-3,TGTGCCAGCAAGGCGGACGGAACAGATACGCAGTATTTT,CASKADGTDTQYF
few,TRBV5-4,-,TRBJ2-5,TGTGCCAGCAGCTTGGTCCCGGTGGAGACCCAGTACTTC,CASSLVPVETQYF
large,TRBV5-1,-,TRBJ2-3,TGCGCCAGCAGCCCCTACAGCACAGATACGCAGTATTTT,CASSPYSTDTQYF
few,TRBV29-1,TRBD2,TRBJ2-2,TGCAGCGTTGGGCTAGCGGGAGGTACCGGGGAGCTGTTTTTT,CSVGLAGGTGELFF
-,TRBV6-5,TRBD1,TRBJ1-3,TGTGCCAGCAGTCCGGGACAGGCCAGAAACACCATATATTTT,CASSPGQARNTIYF
large,TRBV20-1,-,TRBJ1-1,TGCAGTGCCCCGCCGGGGGTCACTGAAGCTTTCTTT,CSAPPGVTEAFF
few,TRBV11-2,-,TRBJ2-2,TGTGCCAGCAGCTTAGGACTCACCGGGGAGCTGTTTTTT,CASSLGLTGELFF
-,TRBV11-3,TRBD2,TRBJ2-3,TGTGCCAGCAGCTCTAGCGGGGTTATGGATACGCAGTATTTT,CASSSSGVMDTQYF
-,TRBV5-1,TRBD2,TRBJ2-2,TGCGCCAGCAGCTTGGATCTTAGGACTAGCGGGGGAACCGGGGAGCTGTTTTTT,CASSLDLRTSGGTGELFF